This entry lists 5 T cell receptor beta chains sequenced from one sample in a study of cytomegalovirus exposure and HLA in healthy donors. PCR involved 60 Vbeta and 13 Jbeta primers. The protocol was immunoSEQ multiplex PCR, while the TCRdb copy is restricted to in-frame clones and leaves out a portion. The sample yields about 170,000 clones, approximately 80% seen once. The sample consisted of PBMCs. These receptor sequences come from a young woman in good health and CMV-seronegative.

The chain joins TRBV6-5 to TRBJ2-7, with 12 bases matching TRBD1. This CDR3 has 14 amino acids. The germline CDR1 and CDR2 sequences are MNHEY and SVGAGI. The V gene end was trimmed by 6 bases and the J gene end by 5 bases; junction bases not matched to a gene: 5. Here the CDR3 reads CASSRGQGAHEQYF. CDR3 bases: TGTGCCAGCAGCCGGGGACAGGGGGCCCACGAGCAGTACTTC.

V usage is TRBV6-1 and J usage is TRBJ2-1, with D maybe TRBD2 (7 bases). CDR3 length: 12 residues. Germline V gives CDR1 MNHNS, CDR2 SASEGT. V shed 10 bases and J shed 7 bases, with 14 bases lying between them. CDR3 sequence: CATEGGLNEQFF. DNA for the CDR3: TGTGCCACCGAGGGGGGGCTGAATGAGCAGTTCTTC.

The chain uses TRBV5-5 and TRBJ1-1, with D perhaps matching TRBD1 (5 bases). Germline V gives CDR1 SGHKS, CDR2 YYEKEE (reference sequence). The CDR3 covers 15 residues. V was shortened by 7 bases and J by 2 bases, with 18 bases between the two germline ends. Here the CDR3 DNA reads TGTGCCAGCGGGTTTTCGACAGCACCCAACACTGAAGCTTTCTTT. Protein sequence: CASGFSTAPNTEAFF. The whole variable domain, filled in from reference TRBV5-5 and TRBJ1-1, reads DAGVTQSPTHLIKTRGQQVTLRCSPISGHKSVSWYQQVLGQGPQFIFQYYEKEERGRGNFPDRFSARQFPNYSSELNVNALLLGDSALYLCASGFSTAPNTEAFFGQGTRLTVV.

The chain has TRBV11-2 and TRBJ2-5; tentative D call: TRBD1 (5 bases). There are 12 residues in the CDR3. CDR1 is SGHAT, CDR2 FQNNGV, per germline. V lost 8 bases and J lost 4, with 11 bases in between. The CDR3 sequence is CASGRVPETQYF. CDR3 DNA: TGTGCCAGCGGCAGGGTGCCAGAGACCCAGTACTTC.

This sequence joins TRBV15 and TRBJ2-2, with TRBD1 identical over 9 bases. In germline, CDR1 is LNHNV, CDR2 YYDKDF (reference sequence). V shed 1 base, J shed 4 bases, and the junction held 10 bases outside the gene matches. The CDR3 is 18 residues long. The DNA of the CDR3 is TGTGCCACCAGCAGAGCTTATAGACAGGGGGACGGCACCGGGGAGCTGTTTTTT. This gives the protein CATSRAYRQGDGTGELFF.